The next 16 T cell receptor beta chains were all read from a single sample in a study of T cell repertoires in aging, cancer and after chemotherapy. TCR beta rearrangements were amplified from peripheral blood genomic DNA. TRB rearrangements spanning V, D and J were amplified using mixed TRB-A/B primers. TCRdb redid the calling of the multiplex PCR reads with MiXCR, one entry per CDR3 protein. The data contain roughly 7,000 distinct CDR3 sequences, roughly 30% of them seen just once; the ten biggest clones take up about 8%. The sequencing input was blood. The receptors were gathered from a human donor with a blood cancer.

The J gene is TRBJ1-1, the V gene TRBV6-1; D unresolved. The germline V and J ends were trimmed by 2 bases and 6 bases, with 16 bases remaining between them. Germline-derived CDR1 and CDR2 are MNHNS and SASEGT. The CDR3 is 15 amino acids. Here the CDR3 DNA reads TGTGCCAGCAGTGAATCTTTTTTTCGTGAGGCTGAAGCTTTCTTT. Translating gives CASSESFFREAEAFF.

This chain uses TRBV12-3 or TRBV12-4 with TRBJ2-4; TRBD1 is a possible D gene (6 bases). Deletions cut 5 bases from V and 1 base from J, with 24 bases between. The CDR3 is made up of 19 amino acids. The CDR3 spells CASSPPKGRGKGAKNIQYF. The CDR3 DNA sequence: TGTGCCAGCAGTCCCCCGAAGGGCAGGGGAAAGGGGGCCAAAAACATTCAGTACTTC.

The rearrangement uses TRBV18 and TRBJ2-3; D not resolved. Trimming cost V 2 bases and J 0 bases, with 21 bases left between them. The CDR3 has 19 residues. Germline V CDR1 and CDR2: KGHSH, LQKENI. The CDR3 sequence is CASSPRTRSAQSSTDTQYF. The CDR3 DNA is TGTGCCAGCTCACCAAGGACCAGGAGCGCACAATCTAGCACAGATACGCAGTATTTT.

This rearrangement joins TRBV5-1 to TRBJ2-1; D remains ambiguous. Between the trimmed V and J ends, which lost 5 bases and 0 bases, there was a span of 12 bases. CDR1 is SGHRS, CDR2 YFSETQ, per germline. The CDR3 totals 15 residues. DNA of the CDR3: TGCGCCAGCAGGGTCGGGCTGAGCTCCTACAATGAGCAGTTCTTC. Amino acid sequence: CASRVGLSSYNEQFF.

The chain couples TRBV6-1 to TRBJ2-7; the match to TRBD2 covers 9 bases. Germline-derived CDR1 and CDR2 are MNHNS and SASEGT. This CDR3 spans 15 amino acids. V was pared by 3 bases and J by 1 base, with 4 bases of the junction left unmatched. The CDR3, as DNA: TGTGCCAGCAGTGAGCGGGGGGGCTCGTCCTACGAGCAGTACTTC. Translation: CASSERGGSSYEQYF.

The chain combines TRBV7-9 with TRBJ2-1, with TRBD1 matching 9 bases. The V gene end was trimmed by 4 bases and the J gene end by 10 bases; junction bases not matched to a gene: 11. The germline V gene encodes CDR1 SEHNR and CDR2 FQNEAQ (reference sequence). This CDR3 is built from 15 residues. The CDR3 here is CASSSPGQGSLEQFF. In DNA form, the CDR3 reads TGTGCCAGCAGCTCACCGGGACAGGGATCTCTGGAGCAGTTCTTC.

Turning to this clonotype: A read error may explain this, as a much larger clone is one base away. J is TRBJ2-4 and V is TRBV11-3; no definite D call. Per germline, CDR1 SGHNT and CDR2 YENEEA. The CDR3 loop spans 11 amino acids. CDR3 sequence (DNA): TGTGCCAGCAGCTATCGCGACATTCGGTACTTC. It yields the protein CASSYRDIRYF.

The chain carries TRBV6-1 and TRBJ2-2; 9 positions agree with TRBD1. Per germline, CDR1 MNHNS and CDR2 SASEGT. V was clipped by 2 bases and J by 1 base; unmatched bases: 5. The CDR3 is 17 amino acids. The CDR3 bases are TGTGCCAGCAGTGAATCTCCGGGACAGGGGAACACCGGGGAGCTGTTTTTT. Translation: CASSESPGQGNTGELFF.

V is TRBV15 and J is TRBJ1-2, with D unresolved. Germline CDR1 LNHNV, CDR2 YYDKDF (reference sequence). V was cut by 0 bases and J by 4 bases, with 12 bases left in between. The CDR3 has 15 amino acids. CDR3 loop: CATSRDLQVAYGYTF. The CDR3 bases are TGTGCCACCAGCAGAGACCTTCAGGTGGCCTATGGCTACACCTTC.

The sample holds a few counts of this clonotype. The chain recombines TRBV19 with TRBJ1-5; D is ambiguous. This CDR3 has 16 amino acids. Trimming removed 1 base at V and 0 bases at J, with 10 bases between. The V gene's germline CDR1 is LNHDA and CDR2 SQIVND (reference sequence). The CDR3 DNA reads TGTGCCAGTAGTATAGGCGGGTCTTATAGCAATCAGCCCCAGCATTTT. Translation gives CASSIGGSYSNQPQHF.

The chain has TRBV29-1 and TRBJ2-1, with a possible D match to TRBD1 (6 bases). Germline V gene lookup returns CDR1 SQVTM and CDR2 ANQGSEA. This CDR3 has 13 amino acids. Here the CDR3 reads CSASNRDYNEQFF. CDR3 coding DNA: TGCAGTGCTAGTAACAGGGACTACAATGAGCAGTTCTTC.

The chain combines TRBV6-2 or TRBV6-3 with TRBJ1-6; 9 positions agree with TRBD1. This CDR3 region has 15 residues. With 2 bases clipped from V and 9 bases from J, the junction kept 5 bases outside the gene matches. Germline V CDR1 and CDR2: MNHEY, SVGEGT. The DNA of the CDR3 is TGTGCCAGCAGTTACACAGGGGGCGAAAGTTCACCCCTCCACTTT. Translated: CASSYTGGESSPLHF.

This clonotype showed up just a few times. The rearrangement links TRBV10-3 to TRBJ1-2; tentative D call: TRBD1 (5 bases). CDR3 length equals 16 residues. The V and J ends lost 2 bases and 7 bases respectively, with 20 bases between them. Looked up from germline, CDR1 is ENHRY and CDR2 is SYGVKD. The CDR3: CAISEPPGAGQGGYTF. The CDR3 DNA follows: TGTGCCATCAGTGAGCCACCCGGGGCCGGCCAGGGTGGCTACACCTTC.

Judged by abundance, this clonotype is medium-sized. This chain uses TRBV6-4 with TRBJ2-3, with 12 bases identical to TRBD2. The CDR3 covers 15 residues. The V gene end was trimmed by 4 bases and the J gene end by 1 base; junction bases not matched to a gene: 0. Germline CDR1 MRHNA, CDR2 SNTAGT. The CDR3 region is CASSGTSGGTDTQYF. The CDR3 nucleotides read TGTGCCAGCAGTGGGACTAGCGGGGGCACAGATACGCAGTATTTT.

CDR3 coding DNA: TGTGCCATCAGTGAGTCAGCGGTAACTGAAGCTTTCTTT. It specifies CAISESAVTEAFF. This chain joins TRBV10-3 and TRBJ1-1, with D uncertain. This CDR3 comprises 13 residues. Germline values: CDR1 ENHRY, CDR2 SYGVKD. Trimming shortened V by 0 bases and J by 5 bases, and 7 bases separated the two germline ends.

This clonotype turned up a few times. V is TRBV6-1 and J is TRBJ2-7; maybe TRBD2 (5 bases). V lost 0 bases, J lost 3 bases, and 18 bases lay in between. The germline V gene has CDR1 MNHNS and CDR2 SASEGT. The CDR3 covers 17 residues. Written as DNA, the CDR3 is TGTGCCAGCAGTGAAGCGCTAGAGGGTCTAGCCAGCTACGAGCAGTACTTC. It is translated as CASSEALEGLASYEQYF.